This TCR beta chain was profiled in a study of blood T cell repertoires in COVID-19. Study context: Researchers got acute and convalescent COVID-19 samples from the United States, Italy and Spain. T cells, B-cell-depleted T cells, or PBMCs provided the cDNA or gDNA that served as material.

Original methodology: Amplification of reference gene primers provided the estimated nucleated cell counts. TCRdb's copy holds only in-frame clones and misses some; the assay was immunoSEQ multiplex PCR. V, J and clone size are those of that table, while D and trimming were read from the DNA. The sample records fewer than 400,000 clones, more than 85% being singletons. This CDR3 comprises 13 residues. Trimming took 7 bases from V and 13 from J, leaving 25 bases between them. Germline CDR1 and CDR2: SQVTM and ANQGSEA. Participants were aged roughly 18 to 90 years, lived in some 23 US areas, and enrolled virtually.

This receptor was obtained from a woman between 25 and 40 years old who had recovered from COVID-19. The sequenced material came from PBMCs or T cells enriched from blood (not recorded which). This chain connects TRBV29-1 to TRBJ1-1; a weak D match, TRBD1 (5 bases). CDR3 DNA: TGCAGCGCCAGGACCGGGGCTGGGGGGATGGTTTTCTTT. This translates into CSARTGAGGMVFF.